This T cell receptor (beta chain) was identified in a study of human T cells and chemical hapten exposure. In the study overall: Sensitization involved placing 2% DPC onto a 2 cm by 2 cm region of upper inner arm skin.

Comment on this clonotype: Its antigen is not identified.

Indicated time point: patch test 2, 6 weeks after DPC sensitization. Treatment given: therapeutic diphenylcyclopropenone sensitization with weekly scalp DPC. The CDR3 is 15 amino acids. V was pared by 3 bases and J by 3 bases, with 3 bases of the junction left unmatched. Original handling: TCR counts had a median of about 94,000 per sample and spanned roughly 23,224 to 690,600. TCRdb re-called the RACE reads through MiXCR, storing one row per CDR3 protein. The authors' filters were not applied to this entry. The sample carries some 100,000 distinct CDR3 sequences, more than 7% recorded once. General study findings and limits: All donors were alopecia patients, so their immunity may differ from that of healthy people.

The chain joins TRBV5-7 to TRBJ2-5; 12 bases match TRBD2. TRBV5-7 is known as an ORF, though its function is uncertain. The input for sequencing was whole blood, taken in connection with sensitization to the hapten diphenylcyclopropenone (DPC). The clonotype originates from a woman between 35 and 50 years old with alopecia areata. Some clones in this sample may be carry-over from other donors' samples. CDR3 loop: CASSCRTSGKETQYF. CDR3 sequence (DNA): TGTGCCAGCAGCTGCCGGACTAGCGGGAAAGAGACCCAGTACTTC.